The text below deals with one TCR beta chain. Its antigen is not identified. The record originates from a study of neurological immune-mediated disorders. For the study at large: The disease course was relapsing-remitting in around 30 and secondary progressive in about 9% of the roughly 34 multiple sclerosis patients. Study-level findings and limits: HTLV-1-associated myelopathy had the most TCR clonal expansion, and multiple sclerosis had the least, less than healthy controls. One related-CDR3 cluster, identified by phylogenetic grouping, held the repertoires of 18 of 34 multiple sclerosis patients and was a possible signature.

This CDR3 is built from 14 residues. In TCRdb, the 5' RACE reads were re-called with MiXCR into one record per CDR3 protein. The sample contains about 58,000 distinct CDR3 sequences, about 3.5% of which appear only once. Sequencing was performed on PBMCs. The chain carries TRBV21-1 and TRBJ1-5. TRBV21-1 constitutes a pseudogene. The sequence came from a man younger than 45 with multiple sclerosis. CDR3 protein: CASNPNPGRQPQNF. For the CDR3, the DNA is TGTGCCAGCAACCCTAATCCAGGGCGTCAGCCCCAGAATTTT.